One T cell receptor (beta chain) is described in this entry. The antigen remains unidentified. This sample is drawn from a study of post-analysis software for immune sequencing data. In the study overall: Included among the disease courses, which were recorded for the cohort, were relapsing-remitting, secondary progressive and progressive-relapsing multiple sclerosis.

Study-wide results and limits: Four or five TRBV segments (TRBV5-6, TRBV5-1 and TRBV20-1 among them) occurred more frequently in patients than in controls. Multiple sclerosis patients showed significantly lower normalized Chao1 diversity than controls did. By F measure, samples from a shared preparation batch strongly co-clustered.

Included in the TCR beta cDNA libraries were unique molecular identifiers. Input populations of roughly 1 to 10 million T cells gave rise to some 500,000 cDNA molecules. TCRdb reanalysed the PCR reads using MiXCR and keeps one entry per CDR3 protein. The table lists roughly 700,000 distinct CDR3 sequences, roughly 27% of them singletons. Germline V CDR1 and CDR2: SGHRS, YFSETQ. This CDR3 has 13 amino acids. V lost 4 bases to trimming and J lost 2 bases; unmatched junction nucleotides: 3. The receptor comes from a girl aged 10-17 years with multiple sclerosis. This sequence joins TRBV5-1 and TRBJ2-7, with 7 bases lining up with TRBD1. Sequencing was carried out using blood. The CDR3 reads CASSGTDAYEQYF. The CDR3 bases are TGCGCCAGCAGCGGGACAGATGCCTACGAGCAGTACTTC.